This entry concerns a single T cell receptor beta chain. The method was immunoSEQ multiplex PCR; TCRdb's version includes in-frame clones alone and lacks a portion of them. The sample lists approximately 150,000 clones, about 90% occurring once. This CDR3 spans 18 amino acids. The data are from a study of T cell responses to AZD1222 COVID-19 vaccine. The material was peripheral blood, obtained 28 days after the second AZD1222 dose. This receptor was taken from an adult who received the AZD1222 COVID-19 vaccine. The chain has TRBV21-1 and TRBJ1-2; the table calls TRBD1, which could not be checked here. TRBV21-1 is noted as a pseudogene. The CDR3 reads CASTSLGVGTGGSYGYTF. Here the CDR3 DNA reads TGTGCCAGCACCTCCCTGGGAGTAGGGACAGGGGGCTCCTATGGCTACACCTTC.